This entry features one T cell receptor beta chain sequence. Its antigen is still unknown. TCRdb re-analysed the RT-PCR reads in MiXCR, keeping a single row per CDR3 protein. The data hold some 500,000 distinct CDR3 sequences, with roughly 25% observed a single time. This entry is derived from a study of response to subunit inactivated influenza vaccine. Whole-study results and caveats: Authors suggested that a seasonal influenza vaccination recruits few new T cells each time.

The source was CD4+ T cells sorted from PBMCs, collected 5 days after vaccination. This sequence was found in a man aged 45-60 years who received an inactivated influenza vaccine.

CDR3 loop: CASSLPSGGVSGANVLTF. The CDR3, as DNA: TGTGCCAGCAGCTTACCTAGCGGGGGGGTCTCTGGGGCCAACGTCCTGACTTTC. This chain connects TRBV7-8 to TRBJ2-6; TRBD2 matches at 12 bases. The CDR3 loop spans 18 amino acids. Germline V gives CDR1 SGHVS, CDR2 FQNEAQ. J was trimmed by 0 bases and V by 2 bases; bases with no gene match: 2.